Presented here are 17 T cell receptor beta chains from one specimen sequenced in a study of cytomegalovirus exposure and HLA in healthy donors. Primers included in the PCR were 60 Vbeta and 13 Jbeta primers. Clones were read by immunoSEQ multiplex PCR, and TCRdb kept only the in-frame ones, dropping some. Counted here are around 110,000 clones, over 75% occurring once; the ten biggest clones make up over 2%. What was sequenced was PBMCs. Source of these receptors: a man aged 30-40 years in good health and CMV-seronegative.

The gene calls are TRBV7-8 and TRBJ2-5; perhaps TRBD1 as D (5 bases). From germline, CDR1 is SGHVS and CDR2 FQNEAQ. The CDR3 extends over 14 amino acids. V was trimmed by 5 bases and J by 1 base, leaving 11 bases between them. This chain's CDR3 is CASSIPRAQETQYF. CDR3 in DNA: TGTGCCAGCAGCATCCCCAGGGCCCAAGAGACCCAGTACTTC.

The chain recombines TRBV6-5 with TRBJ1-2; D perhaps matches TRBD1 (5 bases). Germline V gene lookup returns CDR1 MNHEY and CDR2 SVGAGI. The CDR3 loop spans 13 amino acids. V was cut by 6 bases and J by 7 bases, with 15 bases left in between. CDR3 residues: CASSWEGMSGYTF. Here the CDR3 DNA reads TGTGCCAGCAGCTGGGAGGGGATGTCTGGCTACACCTTC.

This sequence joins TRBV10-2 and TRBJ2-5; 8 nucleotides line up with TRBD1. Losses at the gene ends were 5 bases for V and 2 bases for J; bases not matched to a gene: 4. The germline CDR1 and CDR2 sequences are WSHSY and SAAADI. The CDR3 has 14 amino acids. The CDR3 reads CASSRRTGQETQYF. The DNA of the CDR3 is TGCGCCAGCAGTAGACGGACAGGGCAAGAGACCCAGTACTTC.

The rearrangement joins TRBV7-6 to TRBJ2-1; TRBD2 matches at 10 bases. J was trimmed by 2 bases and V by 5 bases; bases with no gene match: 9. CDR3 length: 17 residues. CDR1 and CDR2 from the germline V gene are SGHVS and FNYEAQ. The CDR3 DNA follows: TGTGCCAGCAGCCGGACAGCGGGGGGGGTCACCTACAATGAGCAGTTCTTC. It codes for CASSRTAGGVTYNEQFF.

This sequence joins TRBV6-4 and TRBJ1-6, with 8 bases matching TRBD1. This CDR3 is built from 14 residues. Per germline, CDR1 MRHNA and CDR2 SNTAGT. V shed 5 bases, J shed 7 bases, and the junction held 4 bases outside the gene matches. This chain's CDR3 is CASSFGTGNSPLHF. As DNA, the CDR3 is TGTGCCAGCAGTTTCGGGACAGGCAATTCACCCCTCCACTTT.

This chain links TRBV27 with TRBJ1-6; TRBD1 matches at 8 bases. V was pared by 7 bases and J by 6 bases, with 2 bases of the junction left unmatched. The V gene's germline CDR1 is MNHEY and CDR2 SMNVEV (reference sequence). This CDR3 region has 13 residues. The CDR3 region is CASTGQGNSPLHF. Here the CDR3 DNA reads TGTGCCAGCACTGGACAGGGTAATTCACCCCTCCACTTT.

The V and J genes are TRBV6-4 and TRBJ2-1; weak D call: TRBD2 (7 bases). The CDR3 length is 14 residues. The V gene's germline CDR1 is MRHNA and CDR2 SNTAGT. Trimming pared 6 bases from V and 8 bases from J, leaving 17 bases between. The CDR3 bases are TGTGCCAGCAGCATTAGGGGGGGTGTCGATGAGCAGTTCTTC. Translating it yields CASSIRGGVDEQFF.

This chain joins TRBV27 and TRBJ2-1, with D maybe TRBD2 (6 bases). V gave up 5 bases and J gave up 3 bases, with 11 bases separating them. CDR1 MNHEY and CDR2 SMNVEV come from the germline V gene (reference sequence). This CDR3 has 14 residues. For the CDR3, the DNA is TGTGCCAGCAGTCCCCTAGCGAGCTACAATGAGCAGTTCTTC. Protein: CASSPLASYNEQFF.

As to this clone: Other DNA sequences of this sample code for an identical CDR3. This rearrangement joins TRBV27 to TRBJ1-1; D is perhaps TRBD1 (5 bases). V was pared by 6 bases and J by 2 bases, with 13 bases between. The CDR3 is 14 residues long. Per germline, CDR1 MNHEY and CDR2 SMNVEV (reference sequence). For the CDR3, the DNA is TGTGCCAGCAGCCGACAGAACTCTAACACTGAAGCTTTCTTT. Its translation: CASSRQNSNTEAFF.

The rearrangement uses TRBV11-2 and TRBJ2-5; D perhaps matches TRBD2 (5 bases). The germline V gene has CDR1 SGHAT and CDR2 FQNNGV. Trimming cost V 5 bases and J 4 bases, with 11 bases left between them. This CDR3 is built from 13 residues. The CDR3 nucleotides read TGTGCCAGCAGCGCTGGCGCGGGAGAGACCCAGTACTTC. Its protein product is CASSAGAGETQYF.

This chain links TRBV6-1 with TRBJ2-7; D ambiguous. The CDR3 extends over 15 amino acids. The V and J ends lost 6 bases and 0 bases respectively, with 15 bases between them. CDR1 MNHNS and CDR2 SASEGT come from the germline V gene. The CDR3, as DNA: TGTGCCAGCAGCGAAAGAGGTGATGACTCCTACGAGCAGTACTTC. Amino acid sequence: CASSERGDDSYEQYF.

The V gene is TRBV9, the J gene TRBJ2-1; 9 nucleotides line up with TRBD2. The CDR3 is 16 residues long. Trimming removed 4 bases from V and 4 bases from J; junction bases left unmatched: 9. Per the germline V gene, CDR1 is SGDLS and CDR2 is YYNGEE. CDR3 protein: CASSPGDSGGYNEQFF. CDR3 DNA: TGTGCCAGCAGCCCAGGAGATAGCGGGGGTTACAATGAGCAGTTCTTC. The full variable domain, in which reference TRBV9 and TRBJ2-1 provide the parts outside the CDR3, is DSGVTQTPKHLITATGQRVTLRCSPRSGDLSVYWYQQSLDQGLQFLIQYYNGEERAKGNILERFSAQQFPDLHSELNLSSLELGDSALYFCASSPGDSGGYNEQFFGPGTRLTVL.

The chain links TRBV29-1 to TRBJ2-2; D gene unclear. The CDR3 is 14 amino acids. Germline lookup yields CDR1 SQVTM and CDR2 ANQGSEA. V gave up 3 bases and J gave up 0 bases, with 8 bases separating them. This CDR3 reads CSVETYSNTGELFF. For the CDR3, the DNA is TGCAGCGTTGAGACATATTCGAACACCGGGGAGCTGTTTTTT.

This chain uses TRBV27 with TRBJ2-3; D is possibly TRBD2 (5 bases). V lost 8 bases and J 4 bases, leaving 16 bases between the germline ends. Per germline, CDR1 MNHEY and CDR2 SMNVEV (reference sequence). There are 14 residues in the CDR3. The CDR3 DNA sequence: TGTGCCAGCGCGCGACGGAGGAAGCCAGATACGCAGTATTTT. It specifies CASARRRKPDTQYF.

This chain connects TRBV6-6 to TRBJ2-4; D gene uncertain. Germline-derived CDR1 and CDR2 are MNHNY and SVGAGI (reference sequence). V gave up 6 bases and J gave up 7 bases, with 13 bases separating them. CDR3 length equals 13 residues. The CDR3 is CASRDLGSNIQYF. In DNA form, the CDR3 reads TGTGCCAGCAGGGATCTAGGCAGTAACATTCAGTACTTC.

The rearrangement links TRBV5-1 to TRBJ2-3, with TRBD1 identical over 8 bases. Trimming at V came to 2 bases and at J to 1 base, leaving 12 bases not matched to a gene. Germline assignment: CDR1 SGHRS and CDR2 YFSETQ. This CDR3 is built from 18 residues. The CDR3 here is CASSLAVGRGLGTDTQYF. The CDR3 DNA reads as TGCGCCAGCAGCTTAGCCGTCGGCAGGGGGCTTGGCACAGATACGCAGTATTTT. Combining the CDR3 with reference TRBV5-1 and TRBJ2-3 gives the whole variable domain KAGVTQTPRYLIKTRGQQVTLSCSPISGHRSVSWYQQTPGQGLQFLFEYFSETQRNKGNFPGRFSGRQFSNSRSEMNVSTLELGDSALYLCASSLAVGRGLGTDTQYFGPGTRLTVL.

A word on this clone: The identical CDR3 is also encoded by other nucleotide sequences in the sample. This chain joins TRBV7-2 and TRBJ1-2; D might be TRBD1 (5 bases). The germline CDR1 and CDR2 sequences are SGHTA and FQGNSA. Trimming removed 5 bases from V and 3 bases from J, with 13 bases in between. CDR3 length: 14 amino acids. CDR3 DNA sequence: TGTGCCAGCAGCCTAAGCAGGGCGTACTATGGCTACACCTTC. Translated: CASSLSRAYYGYTF.